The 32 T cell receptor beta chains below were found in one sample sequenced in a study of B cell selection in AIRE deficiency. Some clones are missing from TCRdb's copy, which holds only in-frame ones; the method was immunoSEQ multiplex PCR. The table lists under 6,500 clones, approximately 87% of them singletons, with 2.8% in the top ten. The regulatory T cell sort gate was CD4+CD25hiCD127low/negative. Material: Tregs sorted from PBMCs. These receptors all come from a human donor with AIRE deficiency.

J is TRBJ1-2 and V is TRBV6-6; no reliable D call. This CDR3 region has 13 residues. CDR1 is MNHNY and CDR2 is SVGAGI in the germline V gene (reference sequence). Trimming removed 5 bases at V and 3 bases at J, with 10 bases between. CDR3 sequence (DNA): TGTGCCAGCAGTAAATCCGCGGACTATGGCTACACCTTC. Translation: CASSKSADYGYTF.

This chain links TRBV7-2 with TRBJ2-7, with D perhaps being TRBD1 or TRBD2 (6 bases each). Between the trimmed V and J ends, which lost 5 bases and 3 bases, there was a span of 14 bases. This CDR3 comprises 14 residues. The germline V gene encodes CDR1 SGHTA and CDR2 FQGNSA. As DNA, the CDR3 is TGTGCCAGCAGCCCACAGGGAGGAGACTACGAGCAGTACTTC. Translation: CASSPQGGDYEQYF.

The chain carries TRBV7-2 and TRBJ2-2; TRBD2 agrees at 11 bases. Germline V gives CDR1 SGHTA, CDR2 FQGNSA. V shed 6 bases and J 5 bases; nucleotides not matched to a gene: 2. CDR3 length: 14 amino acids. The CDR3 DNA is TGTGCCAGCAGGCCTAGCGGGGGGACCGGGGAGCTGTTTTTT. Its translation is CASRPSGGTGELFF.

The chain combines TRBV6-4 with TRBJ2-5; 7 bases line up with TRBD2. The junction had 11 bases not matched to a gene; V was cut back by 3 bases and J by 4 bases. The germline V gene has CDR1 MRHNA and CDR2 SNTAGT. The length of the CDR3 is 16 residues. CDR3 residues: CASSESSRPGGETQYF. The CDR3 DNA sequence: TGTGCCAGCAGTGAGTCATCTCGACCGGGAGGAGAGACCCAGTACTTC.

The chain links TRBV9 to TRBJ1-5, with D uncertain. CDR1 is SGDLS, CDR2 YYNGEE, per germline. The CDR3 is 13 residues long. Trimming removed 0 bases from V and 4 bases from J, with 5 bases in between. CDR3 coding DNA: TGTGCCAGCAGCGTAGACGTTAATCAGCCCCAGCATTTT. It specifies CASSVDVNQPQHF.

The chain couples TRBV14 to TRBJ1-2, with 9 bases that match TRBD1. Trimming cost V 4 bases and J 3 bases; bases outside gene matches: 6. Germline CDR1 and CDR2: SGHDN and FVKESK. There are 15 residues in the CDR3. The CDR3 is CASSPRGDRDYGYTF. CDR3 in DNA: TGTGCCAGCAGCCCGAGAGGGGACAGGGACTATGGCTACACCTTC. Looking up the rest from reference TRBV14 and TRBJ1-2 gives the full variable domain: EAGVTQFPSHSVIEKGQTVTLRCDPISGHDNLYWYRRVMGKEIKFLLHFVKESKQDESGMPNNRFLAERTGGTYSTLKVQPAELEDSGVYFCASSPRGDRDYGYTFGSGTRLTVV.

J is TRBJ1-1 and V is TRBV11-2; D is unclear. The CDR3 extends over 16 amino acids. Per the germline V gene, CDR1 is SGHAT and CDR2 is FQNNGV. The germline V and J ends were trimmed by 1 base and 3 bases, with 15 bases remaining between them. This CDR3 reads CASSLGGGTRHTEAFF. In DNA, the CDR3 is TGTGCCAGCAGCTTAGGCGGCGGAACCCGCCACACTGAAGCTTTCTTT.

For the CDR3, the DNA is TGTGCCAGCTGCACGACGGTGGCTTTGTTCTGGGTGCAAGAGACCCAGTACTTC. Translating gives CASCTTVALFWVQETQYF. V and J are TRBV6-7 and TRBJ2-5; D is unresolved. TRBV6-7 belongs to the ORF category, with a function that is uncertain. The CDR3 has 18 residues. Trimming cost V 8 bases and J 2 bases, with 27 bases left between them.

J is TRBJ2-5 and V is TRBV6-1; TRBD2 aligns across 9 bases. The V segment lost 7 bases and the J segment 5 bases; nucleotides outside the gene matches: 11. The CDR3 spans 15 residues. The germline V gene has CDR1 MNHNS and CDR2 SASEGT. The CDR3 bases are TGTGCCAGCACCTGGTCGCTAGCGGGGAGGGAGACCCAGTACTTC. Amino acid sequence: CASTWSLAGRETQYF.

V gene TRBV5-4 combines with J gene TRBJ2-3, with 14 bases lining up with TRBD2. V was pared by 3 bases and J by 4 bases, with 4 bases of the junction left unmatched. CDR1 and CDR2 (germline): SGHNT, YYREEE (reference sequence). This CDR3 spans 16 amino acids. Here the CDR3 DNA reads TGTGCCAGCAGCTCCAGACTAGCGGGAGGGTCAGATACGCAGTATTTT. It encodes CASSSRLAGGSDTQYF.

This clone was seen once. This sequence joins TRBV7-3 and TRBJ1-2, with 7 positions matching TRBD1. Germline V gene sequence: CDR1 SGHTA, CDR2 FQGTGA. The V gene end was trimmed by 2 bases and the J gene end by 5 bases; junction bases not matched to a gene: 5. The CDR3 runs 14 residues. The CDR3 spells CASSLGTAYYGYTF. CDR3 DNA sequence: TGTGCCAGCAGCTTAGGGACAGCCTATTATGGCTACACCTTC. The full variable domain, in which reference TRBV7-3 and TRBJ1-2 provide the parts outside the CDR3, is GAGVSQTPSNKVTEKGKYVELRCDPISGHTALYWYRQSLGQGPEFLIYFQGTGAADDSGLPNDRFFAVRPEGSVSTLKIQRTERGDSAVYLCASSLGTAYYGYTFGSGTRLTVV.

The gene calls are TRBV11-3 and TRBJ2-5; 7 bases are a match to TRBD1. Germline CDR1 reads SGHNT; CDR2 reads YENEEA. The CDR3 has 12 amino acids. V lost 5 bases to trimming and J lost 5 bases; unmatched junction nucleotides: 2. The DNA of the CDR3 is TGTGCCAGCAGCCAGGACAGGGAGACCCAGTACTTC. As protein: CASSQDRETQYF.

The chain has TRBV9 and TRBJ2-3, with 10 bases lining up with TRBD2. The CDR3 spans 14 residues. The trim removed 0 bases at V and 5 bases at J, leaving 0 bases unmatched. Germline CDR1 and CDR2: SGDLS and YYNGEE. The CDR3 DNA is TGTGCCAGCAGCGTAGCTAGCGGGGGAGATACGCAGTATTTT. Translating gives CASSVASGGDTQYF. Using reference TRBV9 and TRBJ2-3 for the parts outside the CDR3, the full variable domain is DSGVTQTPKHLITATGQRVTLRCSPRSGDLSVYWYQQSLDQGLQFLIQYYNGEERAKGNILERFSAQQFPDLHSELNLSSLELGDSALYFCASSVASGGDTQYFGPGTRLTVL.

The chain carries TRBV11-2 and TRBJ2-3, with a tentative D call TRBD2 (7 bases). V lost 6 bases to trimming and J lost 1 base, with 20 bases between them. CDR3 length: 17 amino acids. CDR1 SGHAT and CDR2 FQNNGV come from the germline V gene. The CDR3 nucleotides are TGTGCCAGCAGTCGACCGGGGGGCAACAGGGGCACAGATACGCAGTATTTT. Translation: CASSRPGGNRGTDTQYF. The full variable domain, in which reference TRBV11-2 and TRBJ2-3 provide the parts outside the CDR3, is EAGVAQSPRYKIIEKRQSVAFWCNPISGHATLYWYQQILGQGPKLLIQFQNNGVVDDSQLPKDRFSAERLKGVDSTLKIQPAKLEDSAVYLCASSRPGGNRGTDTQYFGPGTRLTVL.

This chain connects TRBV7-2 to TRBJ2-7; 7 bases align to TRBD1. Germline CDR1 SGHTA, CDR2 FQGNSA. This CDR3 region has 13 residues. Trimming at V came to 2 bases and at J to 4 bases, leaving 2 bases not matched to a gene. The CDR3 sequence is CASSLRGPYEQYF. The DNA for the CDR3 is TGTGCCAGCAGCTTAAGGGGGCCATACGAGCAGTACTTC.

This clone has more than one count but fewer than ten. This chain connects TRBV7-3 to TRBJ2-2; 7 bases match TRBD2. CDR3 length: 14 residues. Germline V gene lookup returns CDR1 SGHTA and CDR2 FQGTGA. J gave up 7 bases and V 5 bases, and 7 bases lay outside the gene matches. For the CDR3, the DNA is TGTGCCAGCAGCCCCGGGAGGTTTGTCGGGGAGCTGTTTTTT. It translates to CASSPGRFVGELFF.

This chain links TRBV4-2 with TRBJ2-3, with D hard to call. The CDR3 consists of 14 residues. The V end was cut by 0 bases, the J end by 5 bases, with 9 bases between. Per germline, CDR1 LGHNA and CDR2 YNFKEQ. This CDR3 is CASSQDPLGDTQYF. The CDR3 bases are TGTGCCAGCAGCCAAGATCCGCTAGGAGATACGCAGTATTTT.

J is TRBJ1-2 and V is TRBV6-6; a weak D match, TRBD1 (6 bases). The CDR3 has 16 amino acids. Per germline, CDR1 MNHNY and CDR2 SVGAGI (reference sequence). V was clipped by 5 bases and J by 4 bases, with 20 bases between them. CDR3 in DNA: TGTGCCAGCAGTAACCCCAACGCAGGGGTAGGCTATGGCTACACCTTC. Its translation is CASSNPNAGVGYGYTF.

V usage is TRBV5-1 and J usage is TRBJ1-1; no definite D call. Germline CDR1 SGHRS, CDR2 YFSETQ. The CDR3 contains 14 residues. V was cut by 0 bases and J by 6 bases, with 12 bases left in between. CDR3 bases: TGCGCCAGCAGCTTGGGAGGGATGGAGCCTGAAGCTTTCTTT. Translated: CASSLGGMEPEAFF.

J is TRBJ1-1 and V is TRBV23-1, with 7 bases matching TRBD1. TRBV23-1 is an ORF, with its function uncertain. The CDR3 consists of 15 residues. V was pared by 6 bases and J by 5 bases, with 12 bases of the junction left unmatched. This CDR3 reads CASSQTQTGRTEAFF. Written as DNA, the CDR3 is TGCGCCAGCAGCCAGACGCAGACAGGGAGGACTGAAGCTTTCTTT.

CDR3 loop: CASSSTGRIGNEQYF. CDR3 nucleotides: TGTGCCAGCAGCTCAACAGGGAGAATAGGAAACGAGCAGTACTTC. V gene TRBV7-9 combines with J gene TRBJ2-7; perhaps TRBD1 as D (6 bases). V was trimmed by 4 bases and J by 5 bases, leaving 18 bases between them. CDR1 is SEHNR, CDR2 FQNEAQ, per germline (reference sequence). There are 15 residues in the CDR3. Looking up the rest from reference TRBV7-9 and TRBJ2-7 gives the full variable domain: DTGVSQNPRHKITKRGQNVTFRCDPISEHNRLYWYRQTLGQGPEFLTYFQNEAQLEKSRLLSDRFSAERPKGSFSTLEIQRTEQGDSAMYLCASSSTGRIGNEQYFGPGTRLTVT.

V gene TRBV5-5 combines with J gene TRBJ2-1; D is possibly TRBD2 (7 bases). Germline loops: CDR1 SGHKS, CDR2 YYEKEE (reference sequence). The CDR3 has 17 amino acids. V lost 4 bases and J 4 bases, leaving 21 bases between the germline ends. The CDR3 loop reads CASSLSGAGVGYNEQFF. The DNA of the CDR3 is TGTGCCAGCAGCCTGTCGGGGGCGGGAGTAGGGTACAATGAGCAGTTCTTC.

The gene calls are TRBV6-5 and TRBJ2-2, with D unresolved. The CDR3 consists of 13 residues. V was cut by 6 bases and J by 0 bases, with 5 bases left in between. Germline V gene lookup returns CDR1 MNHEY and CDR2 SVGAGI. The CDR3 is CASRGSNTGELFF. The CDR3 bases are TGTGCCAGCAGAGGGTCGAACACCGGGGAGCTGTTTTTT.

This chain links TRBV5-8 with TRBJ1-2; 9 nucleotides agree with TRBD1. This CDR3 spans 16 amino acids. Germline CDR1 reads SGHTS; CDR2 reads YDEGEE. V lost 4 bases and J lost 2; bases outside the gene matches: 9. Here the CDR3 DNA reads TGTGCCAGCAGCCCCTTGGGACAGGGTGTGAACTATGGCTACACCTTC. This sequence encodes CASSPLGQGVNYGYTF.

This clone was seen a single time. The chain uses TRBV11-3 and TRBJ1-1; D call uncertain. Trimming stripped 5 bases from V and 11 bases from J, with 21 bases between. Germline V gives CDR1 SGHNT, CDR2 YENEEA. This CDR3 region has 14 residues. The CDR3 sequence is CASSARSLEMRAFF. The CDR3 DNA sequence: TGTGCCAGCAGCGCCAGAAGCCTTGAAATGCGGGCTTTCTTT.

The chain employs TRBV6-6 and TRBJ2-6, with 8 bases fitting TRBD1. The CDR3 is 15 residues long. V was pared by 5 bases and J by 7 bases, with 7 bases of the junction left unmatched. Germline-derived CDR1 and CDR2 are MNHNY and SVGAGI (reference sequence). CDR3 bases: TGTGCCAGCAGTCGCGGGACAGGTGGCGCCAACGTCCTGACTTTC. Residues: CASSRGTGGANVLTF.

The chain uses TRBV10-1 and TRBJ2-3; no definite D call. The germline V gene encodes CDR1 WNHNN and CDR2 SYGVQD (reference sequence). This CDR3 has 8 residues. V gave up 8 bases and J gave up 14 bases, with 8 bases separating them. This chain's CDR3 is CASLARYF. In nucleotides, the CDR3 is TGCGCCAGCCTTGCTCGGTATTTT.

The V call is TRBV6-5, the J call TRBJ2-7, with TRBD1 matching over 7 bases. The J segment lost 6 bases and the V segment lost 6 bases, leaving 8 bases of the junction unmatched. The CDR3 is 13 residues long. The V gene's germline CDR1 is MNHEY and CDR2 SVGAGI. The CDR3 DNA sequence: TGTGCCAGCAGCCGGGACAGTCGCTTCGAGCAGTACTTC. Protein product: CASSRDSRFEQYF.

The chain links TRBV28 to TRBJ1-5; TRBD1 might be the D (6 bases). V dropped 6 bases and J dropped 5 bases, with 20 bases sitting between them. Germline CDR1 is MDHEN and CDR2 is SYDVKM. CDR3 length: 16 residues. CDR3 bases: TGTGCCAGCAGGTCCGGGGCGGGAGGGGGTTATCAGCCCCAGCATTTT. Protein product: CASRSGAGGGYQPQHF.

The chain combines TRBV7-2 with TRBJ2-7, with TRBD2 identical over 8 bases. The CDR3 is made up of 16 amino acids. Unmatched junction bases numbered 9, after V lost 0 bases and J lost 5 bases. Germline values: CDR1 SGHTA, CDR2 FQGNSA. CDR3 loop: CASSLAVGREVNEQYF. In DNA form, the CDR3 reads TGTGCCAGCAGCTTAGCGGTCGGGCGGGAGGTGAACGAGCAGTACTTC.

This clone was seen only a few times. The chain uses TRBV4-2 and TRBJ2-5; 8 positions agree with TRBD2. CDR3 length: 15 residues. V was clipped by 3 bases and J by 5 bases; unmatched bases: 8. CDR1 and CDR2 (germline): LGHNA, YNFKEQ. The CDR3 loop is CASSQGSGGRETQYF. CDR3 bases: TGTGCCAGCAGCCAGGGAAGCGGGGGCAGGGAGACCCAGTACTTC.

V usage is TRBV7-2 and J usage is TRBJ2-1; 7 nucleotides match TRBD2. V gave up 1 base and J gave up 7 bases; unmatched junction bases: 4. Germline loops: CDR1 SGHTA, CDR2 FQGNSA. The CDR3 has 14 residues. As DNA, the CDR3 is TGTGCCAGCAGCTTAGAGGGAGGGATAAATGAGCAGTTCTTC. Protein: CASSLEGGINEQFF.